The 24 T cell receptor beta chains listed next were all sequenced from one sample in a study of regulatory T cells in long-lasting Graves disease. Time point reported: newly diagnosed GD, antithyroid drugs for less than 3 months. Scientists built the TCR library using RNA that was extracted from PBMCs. Both iRepertoire HTBI primers and Arm-PCR of CDR3 regions were used to build the TCR beta libraries. MiXCR, run by TCRdb on the multiplex PCR reads, gives a single entry per CDR3 protein. The table records about 620,000 distinct CDR3 sequences, under 20% of them present only once. These same records also appear under a second study, on T cells in Graves' hyperthyroidism and ophthalmopathy.

The sample consisted of peripheral blood mononuclear cells (PBMCs), taken at new diagnosis, from a patient treated with antithyroid drugs. The receptors here all came from a woman aged 25-40 years with Graves disease.

This clonotype was observed a few times. DNA of the CDR3: TGCGCCAGCAGCTTGAGTTCTAATGAGCAGTTCTTC. It translates to CASSLSSNEQFF. The chain carries TRBV5-1 and TRBJ2-1; the D is unclear. V was shortened by 1 base and J by 7 bases, with 6 bases between the two germline ends. From germline, CDR1 is SGHRS and CDR2 YFSETQ. The CDR3 has 12 residues.

This clonotype has at least ten counts. V usage is TRBV6-1 and J usage is TRBJ1-2; D possibly corresponds to TRBD1 (5 bases). This CDR3 region has 14 residues. With 5 bases removed from V and 4 bases from J, the gap between germline ends came to 14 bases. CDR1 is MNHNS, CDR2 SASEGT, per germline. Here the CDR3 reads CASSPSGGTYGYTF. In DNA form, the CDR3 reads TGTGCCAGCAGTCCCTCGGGAGGGACCTATGGCTACACCTTC.

The chain couples TRBV9 to TRBJ1-6; the D gene is possibly TRBD1 (5 bases). V lost 4 bases, J lost 10 bases, and 18 bases lay in between. The CDR3 runs to 15 residues. Germline CDR1 reads SGDLS; CDR2 reads YYNGEE. For the CDR3, the DNA is TGTGCCAGCAGCTCCGGCGGGGGATATGGCTCACCCCTCCACTTT. It encodes CASSSGGGYGSPLHF.

This clonotype has just one count. This could be a read error, since a much larger clone is one nucleotide away. CDR3 in DNA: TGTGCCAGTGATAGCGGGGGCTCCTACAATGAGCAGTTCTTC. It is translated as CASDSGGSYNEQFF. The chain recombines TRBV6-1 with TRBJ2-1; TRBD2 aligns across 9 bases. Germline-derived CDR1 and CDR2 are MNHNS and SASEGT. The CDR3 loop spans 14 amino acids. The V and J ends lost 9 bases and 0 bases, in that order; junction bases with no gene match: 3.

A few counts support this clonotype. The V and J genes are TRBV20-1 and TRBJ2-1; D is ambiguous. Germline V gene lookup returns CDR1 DFQATT and CDR2 SNEGSKA (reference sequence). Trimming cost V 8 bases and J 4 bases, with 12 bases left between them. The CDR3 has 12 residues. The CDR3 sequence is CSPKVAYNEQFF. In DNA form, the CDR3 reads TGCAGTCCCAAGGTGGCGTACAATGAGCAGTTCTTC.

The chain recombines TRBV30 with TRBJ1-6; possibly TRBD1 for D (5 bases). CDR3 length equals 17 residues. V was clipped by 0 bases and J by 9 bases, with 21 bases between them. CDR1 GTSNPN and CDR2 SVGIG come from the germline V gene (reference sequence). DNA for the CDR3: TGTGCCTGGAGTGTCGCCAGGGCTGTGGCCTTGGGTTCACCCCTCCACTTT. Translating it yields CAWSVARAVALGSPLHF.

This chain links TRBV18 with TRBJ1-2, with D possibly TRBD1 on 5 matching bases. This CDR3 has 15 amino acids. V was trimmed by 6 bases and J by 8 bases, leaving 22 bases between them. The germline CDR1 and CDR2 sequences are KGHSH and LQKENI. The CDR3 DNA reads TGTGCCAGCTCCGCCCGCGGGGCCCTCGGAGGAGGCTACACCTTC. It is translated as CASSARGALGGGYTF.

This clonotype was recorded many times. The rearrangement uses TRBV5-1 and TRBJ2-7; the D gene is possibly TRBD1 (6 bases). Looked up from germline, CDR1 is SGHRS and CDR2 is YFSETQ. The length of the CDR3 is 14 residues. Trimming left V 3 bases short and J 4 bases short, with 14 bases between. The CDR3 nucleotides read TGCGCCAGCAGCTCGCGACAGGCGCCGTACGAGCAGTACTTC. It codes for CASSSRQAPYEQYF.

This clonotype was recorded a few times. The chain couples TRBV5-5 to TRBJ2-7; TRBD1 is a possible D gene (6 bases). There are 13 residues in the CDR3. V was clipped by 7 bases and J by 4 bases, with 15 bases between them. Germline V gives CDR1 SGHKS, CDR2 YYEKEE (reference sequence). The CDR3 nucleotides are TGTGCCAGCGGAAGACAGGCTCTTTACGAGCAGTACTTC. This encodes CASGRQALYEQYF.

The chain joins TRBV9 to TRBJ2-3; 7 positions agree with TRBD2. The V segment lost 4 bases and the J segment 2 bases; nucleotides outside the gene matches: 10. This CDR3 is built from 16 residues. The germline CDR1 and CDR2 sequences are SGDLS and YYNGEE. The CDR3 sequence is CASSPRQGGNTDTQYF. DNA of the CDR3: TGTGCCAGCAGCCCCCGCCAGGGAGGGAACACAGATACGCAGTATTTT.

In its sample, this clonotype was seen many times. The J gene is TRBJ1-5, the V gene TRBV6-1, with 10 bases matching TRBD1. The CDR3 runs to 19 residues. The germline V gene encodes CDR1 MNHNS and CDR2 SASEGT. J was trimmed by 6 bases and V by 5 bases; bases with no gene match: 19. The CDR3 reads CASSKGRDRGMEWRQPQHF. CDR3 coding DNA: TGTGCCAGCAGTAAAGGGCGGGACAGGGGAATGGAGTGGCGTCAGCCCCAGCATTTT.

In its sample, this clonotype was seen a few times. This chain links TRBV5-6 with TRBJ1-2, with D possibly TRBD1 on 5 matching bases. The germline V gene encodes CDR1 SGHDT and CDR2 YYEEEE. Trimming took 0 bases from V and 8 from J, leaving 11 bases between them. The CDR3 covers 13 residues. The CDR3 sequence: CASSLVPGQGYTF. The CDR3 DNA reads as TGTGCCAGCAGCTTGGTTCCAGGGCAGGGCTACACCTTC.

This clonotype was recorded many times. The chain employs TRBV20-1 and TRBJ1-6; D remains unclear. V dropped 1 base and J dropped 12 bases, with 7 bases sitting between them. This CDR3 is built from 11 residues. CDR1 and CDR2 from the germline V gene are DFQATT and SNEGSKA (reference sequence). The CDR3, as DNA: TGCAGTGCTAGAGTCGAGGTACCCCTCCACTTT. It specifies CSARVEVPLHF.

This clonotype was seen ten or more times. This chain uses TRBV12-3 or TRBV12-4 with TRBJ1-5; D call uncertain. Trimming took 8 bases from V and 0 from J, leaving 11 bases between them. The CDR3 is made up of 14 amino acids. This CDR3 reads CASSRVISNQPQHF. The CDR3 DNA reads as TGTGCCAGCTCGCGGGTGATTAGCAATCAGCCCCAGCATTTT.

The chain uses TRBV10-3 and TRBJ2-1, with D possibly matching TRBD1 (6 bases). This CDR3 comprises 16 residues. Germline assignment: CDR1 ENHRY and CDR2 SYGVKD. Trimming removed 10 bases at V and 0 bases at J, with 19 bases between. CDR3 region: CATLNTQGGSYNEQFF. The CDR3 DNA is TGTGCCACCCTCAATACACAGGGTGGCTCCTACAATGAGCAGTTCTTC.

The gene calls are TRBV18 and TRBJ2-5; the D call may be TRBD1 or TRBD2 (6 bases each). The CDR3 has 14 residues. Looked up from germline, CDR1 is KGHSH and CDR2 is LQKENI. V was clipped by 2 bases and J by 4 bases, with 11 bases between them. The CDR3, as DNA: TGTGCCAGCTCACCAGGCCGGGGGCCAGAGACCCAGTACTTC. Amino acid sequence: CASSPGRGPETQYF. Based on the CDR3 plus reference TRBV18 and TRBJ2-5, the full variable domain is NAGVMQNPRHLVRRRGQEARLRCSPMKGHSHVYWYRQLPEEGLKFMVYLQKENIIDESGMPKERFSAEFPKEGPSILRIQQVVRGDSAAYFCASSPGRGPETQYFGPGTRLLVL.

In this sample, this clonotype turned up many times. The chain combines TRBV20-1 with TRBJ2-1; D is perhaps TRBD1 or TRBD2 (5 bases each). Trimming removed 0 bases from V and 10 bases from J, with 19 bases in between. This CDR3 has 15 amino acids. Germline loops: CDR1 DFQATT, CDR2 SNEGSKA (reference sequence). CDR3 loop: CSARDRMLPWGEQFF. In DNA, the CDR3 is TGCAGTGCTAGAGACCGTATGCTACCTTGGGGGGAGCAGTTCTTC.

This clonotype was recorded a few times. This chain joins TRBV28 and TRBJ2-4; unclear D gene. The germline V gene encodes CDR1 MDHEN and CDR2 SYDVKM. The CDR3 is 14 amino acids. Trimming left V 7 bases short and J 2 bases short, with 12 bases between. CDR3 sequence (DNA): TGTGCCAGCAACCCCAGCCTAACCAAAAACATTCAGTACTTC. Translated, it gives CASNPSLTKNIQYF.

This clonotype was found many times. The J gene is TRBJ2-7, the V gene TRBV12-3 or TRBV12-4; the D is unclear. The CDR3 loop spans 12 amino acids. Between the trimmed V and J ends, which lost 3 bases and 4 bases, there was a span of 7 bases. The CDR3 is CASSLWSYEQYF. The CDR3 DNA reads TGTGCCAGCAGTTTGTGGTCGTACGAGCAGTACTTC.

This clonotype was observed many times. CDR3 nucleotides: TGTGCCACCAGCAGATCCTACTTAGTGGAGAACACAGATACGCAGTATTTT. Translating gives CATSRSYLVENTDTQYF. V usage is TRBV15 and J usage is TRBJ2-3; D uncertain. The V end was cut by 2 bases, the J end by 2 bases, with 17 bases between. The CDR3 sequence is 17 residues long. Germline V gives CDR1 LNHNV, CDR2 YYDKDF (reference sequence).

The V gene is TRBV5-1, the J gene TRBJ1-3; D perhaps matches TRBD1 (5 bases). Germline V gene data show CDR1 as SGHRS and CDR2 as YFSETQ. Trimming pared 0 bases from V and 4 bases from J, leaving 8 bases between. The CDR3 totals 14 residues. CDR3 bases: TGCGCCAGCAGCTTGGAAGGGGTCGGAAACACCATATATTTT. It encodes CASSLEGVGNTIYF.

At least ten counts were recorded for this clonotype. V usage is TRBV5-6 and J usage is TRBJ1-1; D is uncertain. The CDR3 length is 13 residues. The germline CDR1 and CDR2 sequences are SGHDT and YYEEEE. Trimming pared 4 bases from V and 8 bases from J, leaving 15 bases between. The CDR3 coding sequence is TGTGCCAGCAGCCGCCAAGGTCCGGGGGAAGCTTTCTTT. The encoded protein is CASSRQGPGEAFF. The full variable domain, rest sourced from reference TRBV5-6 and TRBJ1-1, is DAGVTQSPTHLIKTRGQQVTLRCSPKSGHDTVSWYQQALGQGPQFIFQYYEEEERQRGNFPDRFSGHQFPNYSSELNVNALLLGDSALYLCASSRQGPGEAFFGQGTRLTVV.

In this sample, this clonotype turned up many times. This sequence joins TRBV28 and TRBJ1-5; D not certain. The V gene's germline CDR1 is MDHEN and CDR2 SYDVKM. The CDR3 totals 13 residues. V lost 8 bases and J 0 bases, leaving 8 bases between the germline ends. Here the CDR3 DNA reads TGTGCCAGCGGAGGTTTTAGCAATCAGCCCCAGCATTTT. It translates to CASGGFSNQPQHF.

This clonotype occurred a few times. The chain uses TRBV5-1 and TRBJ1-4; possible D gene TRBD1, 5 bases. The germline CDR1 and CDR2 sequences are SGHRS and YFSETQ. V was cut by 3 bases and J by 4 bases, with 13 bases left in between. The CDR3 spans 15 residues. CDR3 sequence reads: CASSSSGGSNEKLFF. For the CDR3, the DNA is TGCGCCAGCAGCTCCTCCGGGGGGAGTAATGAAAAACTGTTTTTT.